The clone carrying this T cell receptor beta chain was seen ten or more times. Its antigen is unknown. This specimen belongs to a study of T-cell reconstitution after alpha-beta-depleted transplantation in children. Findings and caveats of the study: By about two months after transplant, alpha-beta T cells reportedly arose from several hundred graft clones that had expanded. Some patients' high day-60 TCRbeta diversity was traced to surviving recipient T cells and thymic progenitors.

The TCRbeta library was prepared with unique molecular identifiers. A single record per CDR3 protein comes from TCRdb applying MiXCR to the PCR reads. The sample shows about 490,000 distinct CDR3 sequences, roughly a tenth of them seen only once. This specimen consisted of PBMCs, obtained before TCRalphabeta/CD19-depleted stem cell transplant. The receptor was isolated from a child under 10 years old with inherited bone marrow failure, due to receive a stem cell transplant.

The CDR3, as DNA: TGTGCCAGCAGCTTAGAAAACTCTGGATACTACGAGCAGTACTTC. Translated: CASSLENSGYYEQYF. The chain combines TRBV7-2 with TRBJ2-7; D gene unclear. Per the germline V gene, CDR1 is SGHTA and CDR2 is FQGNSA. The CDR3 extends over 15 amino acids. V was pared by 1 base and J by 3 bases, with 13 bases between.